The 20 T cell receptor beta chains below all came from one sample that was sequenced in a study of blood T cells in healthy people across ages (dated by TCRdb to the mid-2010s). Receptors were amplified or captured by 5' RACE. Sequencing was carried out with an Illumina HiSeq 2500. A second PCR of roughly 6 to 11 cycles was run with a J-beta primer mix and a sample-barcoded 5' primer. The public sequencing data were trimmed at Q25 with fastp and processed into clonotypes with MiXCR by TCRdb, which kept only in-frame beta chains. Each entry is one CDR3 protein sequence, shown with its most common DNA and genes. In all, the sample holds 1.5 million to 1.9 million distinct CDR3 sequences, and approximately 42% of those were seen once. The ten largest account for just over 4% of the sample. The specimen was blood. These receptors were taken from a woman aged 18-29 years in good health.

This clonotype was picked up a small number of times. The chain is built from TRBV6-2 or TRBV6-3 and TRBJ1-2; 7 bases agree with TRBD1. The CDR3 runs to 15 residues. Germline V lookup: CDR1 MNHEY, CDR2 SVGEGT. Germline trimming cut 5 bases from V and 2 bases from J; bases unmatched to any gene: 8. CDR3 DNA: TGTGCCAGCAGTCGGACAGGAGCCGCGAACTATGGCTACACCTTC. Its translation: CASSRTGAANYGYTF.

This clonotype was counted a few times. The chain recombines TRBV27 with TRBJ2-7, with 13 bases lining up with TRBD2. CDR3 length: 15 amino acids. The germline gives CDR1 MNHEY, CDR2 SMNVEV (reference sequence). V lost 5 bases, J lost 3 bases, and 4 bases stayed unmatched. The chain's CDR3 is CASSTWTSGSYEQYF. For the CDR3, the DNA is TGTGCCAGCAGTACCTGGACTAGCGGGAGCTACGAGCAGTACTTC.

This clonotype came up many times. V is TRBV27 and J is TRBJ2-1; 7 bases match TRBD1. Germline assignment: CDR1 MNHEY and CDR2 SMNVEV (reference sequence). Unmatched junction bases numbered 1, after V lost 2 bases and J lost 3 bases. There are 14 residues in the CDR3. CDR3 loop: CASSLTGDYNEQFF. CDR3 coding DNA: TGTGCCAGCAGTTTAACAGGGGACTACAATGAGCAGTTCTTC.

This rearrangement joins TRBV4-1 to TRBJ2-1, with 9 bases matching TRBD2. The V gene's germline CDR1 is MGHRA and CDR2 YSYEKL. Trimming cost V 1 base and J 0 bases; bases outside gene matches: 7. This CDR3 has 18 residues. The CDR3 region is CASSQGNARGGSYNEQFF. The CDR3 DNA sequence: TGCGCCAGCAGCCAAGGGAACGCGCGGGGGGGCTCCTACAATGAGCAGTTCTTC.

The CDR3 DNA sequence: TGTGCCAGCAGCGGGTCTCAACCTAATGAAAAACTGTTTTTT. Translating it yields CASSGSQPNEKLFF. The genes are TRBV28 and TRBJ1-4; D gene ambiguous. Germline values: CDR1 MDHEN, CDR2 SYDVKM. The CDR3 is made up of 14 amino acids. Trimming stripped 6 bases from V and 3 bases from J, with 11 bases between.

About this clonotype itself: The junction shows a germline mismatch at one end, possibly a read error. The rearrangement joins TRBV28 to TRBJ2-7; D is possibly TRBD1 (5 bases). CDR3 length: 13 residues. Germline V gene lookup returns CDR1 MDHEN and CDR2 SYDVKM. The CDR3 is CAGSFLGPYEQYF. The CDR3 DNA reads TGTGCCGGCAGTTTTCTGGGGCCCTACGAGCAGTACTTC.

This clonotype showed up just a few times. The J gene is TRBJ1-2, the V gene TRBV20-1, with D unresolved. Germline values: CDR1 DFQATT, CDR2 SNEGSKA (reference sequence). This CDR3 spans 10 amino acids. Trimming took 5 bases from V and 8 from J, leaving 9 bases between them. In nucleotides, the CDR3 is TGCAGTGCTGCCAAGACCGGCTACACCTTC. This codes for CSAAKTGYTF.

This clonotype has at least ten counts. V gene TRBV5-1 combines with J gene TRBJ2-5, with TRBD1 identical over 10 bases. Judging by the DNA end, TRBJ2-7 fits better; the J call may be wrong. The CDR3 sequence is 14 residues long. Germline V gene data show CDR1 as SGHRS and CDR2 as YFSETQ. This CDR3 reads CASSLGTGGNEQYF. For the CDR3, the DNA is TGCGCCAGCAGCTTGGGGACAGGGGGTAACGAGCAGTACTTC.

CDR3 loop: CASSLRLAGFKETQYF. In DNA form, the CDR3 reads TGTGCCAGCAGCTTACGATTAGCGGGGTTTAAAGAGACCCAGTACTTC. The chain combines TRBV7-8 with TRBJ2-5; 8 positions match TRBD2. The CDR3 has 16 amino acids. Germline lookup yields CDR1 SGHVS and CDR2 FQNEAQ. V was clipped by 2 bases and J by 3 bases; unmatched bases: 8. The variable domain in full, with the rest retrieved from reference TRBV7-8 and TRBJ2-5, is GAGVSQSPRYKVAKRGQDVALRCDPISGHVSLFWYQQALGQGPEFLTYFQNEAQLDKSGLPSDRFFAERPEGSVSTLKIQRTQQEDSAVYLCASSLRLAGFKETQYFGPGTRLLVL.

This clonotype was counted only a few times. This chain links TRBV20-1 with TRBJ2-7, with no clear D. The germline gives CDR1 DFQATT, CDR2 SNEGSKA (reference sequence). The V and J ends lost 3 bases and 0 bases respectively, with 12 bases between them. CDR3 size: 14 residues. CDR3 amino acids: CSASSPISSYEQYF. The CDR3 DNA reads as TGCAGTGCTAGCTCCCCTATTAGCTCCTACGAGCAGTACTTC.

The gene calls are TRBV7-2 and TRBJ1-5, with D maybe TRBD1 (5 bases). The germline V gene has CDR1 SGHTA and CDR2 FQGNSA. This CDR3 spans 13 amino acids. V was shortened by 4 bases and J by 3 bases, with 7 bases between the two germline ends. The CDR3 sequence is CASSSGHNQPQHF. The CDR3 nucleotides read TGTGCCAGCAGCTCCGGACACAATCAGCCCCAGCATTTT.

V and J are TRBV6-2 or TRBV6-3 and TRBJ2-7, with D perhaps matching TRBD1 (5 bases). V was shortened by 6 bases and J by 3 bases, with 9 bases between the two germline ends. The germline CDR1 and CDR2 sequences are MNHEY and SVGEGT. The CDR3 is 12 residues long. The CDR3 DNA is TGTGCCAGCAGAAACGGACACTACGAGCAGTACTTC. Translation gives CASRNGHYEQYF.

The chain couples TRBV20-1 to TRBJ2-7, with D uncertain. Per germline, CDR1 DFQATT and CDR2 SNEGSKA (reference sequence). The CDR3 covers 11 residues. Trimming pared 1 base from V and 6 bases from J, leaving 7 bases between. The DNA of the CDR3 is TGCAGTGCTAGAGCCCCCCTCGAGCAGTACTTC. Protein product: CSARAPLEQYF.

In its sample, this clonotype was seen a few times. V and J are TRBV11-2 and TRBJ2-1; tentatively, D is TRBD2 (7 bases). V was trimmed by 4 bases and J by 8 bases, leaving 18 bases between them. The CDR3 length is 15 residues. The V gene's germline CDR1 is SGHAT and CDR2 FQNNGV. CDR3 bases: TGTGCCAGCAGCTCAGGGGTGACTAGCACCGATGAGCAGTTCTTC. Its protein is CASSSGVTSTDEQFF.

There are a few counts of this clonotype. The chain is built from TRBV28 and TRBJ2-1, with a tentative D call TRBD2 (6 bases). From germline, CDR1 is MDHEN and CDR2 SYDVKM. The CDR3 is 17 amino acids. The V gene lost 5 bases and the J gene lost 5 bases, with 22 bases spanning the gap. The CDR3 DNA follows: TGTGCCAGCAGTCCAGGGCCTATCAAGTGGACTAACAATGAGCAGTTCTTC. This sequence encodes CASSPGPIKWTNNEQFF.

This clonotype was counted only a few times. The chain links TRBV7-2 to TRBJ2-1; 11 bases match TRBD2. The V gene end was trimmed by 5 bases and the J gene end by 4 bases; junction bases not matched to a gene: 7. Per the germline V gene, CDR1 is SGHTA and CDR2 is FQGNSA. This CDR3 is built from 16 residues. The CDR3 DNA reads as TGTGCCAGCAGCCGGCGGACTAGCGGGCCGTACAATGAGCAGTTCTTC. Protein: CASSRRTSGPYNEQFF.

In the case of this clonotype: Relative to the germline gene, one junction end is altered; a read error may explain this. The CDR3 region is CASSPGRANTDTQYF. The CDR3 region has the DNA TGTGCCAGCAGCCCGGGACGAGCCAACACAGATACGCAGTATTTC. The gene calls are TRBV12-3 or TRBV12-4 and TRBJ2-3, with D perhaps TRBD1 or TRBD2 (5 bases each). This CDR3 has 15 residues.

This chain connects TRBV29-1 to TRBJ1-1, with 7 positions matching TRBD1. The J segment lost 3 bases and the V segment lost 6 bases, leaving 10 bases of the junction unmatched. The CDR3 covers 14 residues. Germline values: CDR1 SQVTM, CDR2 ANQGSEA. CDR3 DNA: TGCAGCGTGGGAAGACAGGGAAGTTACACTGAAGCTTTCTTT. As protein: CSVGRQGSYTEAFF.

This clonotype has just a few counts. The chain uses TRBV7-2 and TRBJ1-2, with TRBD1 matching 10 bases. CDR3 length equals 17 residues. Trimming cost V 2 bases and J 5 bases; bases outside gene matches: 11. Germline-derived CDR1 and CDR2 are SGHTA and FQGNSA. This CDR3 reads CASSLRDRGHMTYGYTF. CDR3 sequence (DNA): TGTGCCAGCAGCTTAAGGGACAGGGGCCACATGACTTATGGCTACACCTTC.

This sequence joins TRBV5-1 and TRBJ2-1; D ambiguous. The DNA end is a closer match to TRBJ2-7, so the J assignment may be wrong. Germline values: CDR1 SGHRS, CDR2 YFSETQ. The CDR3 totals 15 residues. CDR3 region: CASSPAVSSYNEQYF. CDR3 DNA: TGCGCCAGCAGCCCGGCAGTCAGCTCCTACAATGAGCAGTACTTC.